These 17 T cell receptor beta chains came from one sample sequenced in a study of memory CD4+ T cells and cytomegalovirus serostatus (dated by TCRdb to the late 2010s). Libraries were constructed by the immunoSEQ multiplex PCR assay. TCRdb's version of the immuneACCESS table is confined to in-frame rearrangements and falls short of the full clone set. An unresolved V gene accounts for under half of the shortfall where checked; the remainder is of unknown origin. For this sample there are some 65,000 clones; around three quarters appear just once. The top ten constitute almost 0.55% of the sample. A FACSAria II was used to sort memory CD4+ T cells, defined as single viable CD3+CD4+CD8-CD45RO+ cells. The specimen was memory CD4+ T cells from blood. The receptor set was obtained from an adult in good health and CMV-seronegative. Some clones in this sample may be carry-over from other donors' samples.

This chain links TRBV7-9 with TRBJ1-4; weak D call: TRBD1 (6 bases). Germline-derived CDR1 and CDR2 are SEHNR and FQNEAQ (reference sequence). The CDR3 extends over 14 amino acids. V was cut by 1 base and J by 12 bases, with 15 bases left in between. The CDR3, as DNA: TGTGCCAGCAGCTTAGGTGAAGGGACAAAGGAACTGTTTTTT. It is translated as CASSLGEGTKELFF.

This clone was recorded once. The chain joins TRBV5-1 to TRBJ2-7, with D possibly matching TRBD1 (7 bases). The CDR3 has 15 residues. Trimming left V 4 bases short and J 1 base short, with 15 bases between. The germline CDR1 and CDR2 sequences are SGHRS and YFSETQ. CDR3 residues: CASSQLTGRSYEQYF. In DNA, the CDR3 is TGCGCCAGCAGCCAACTGACAGGGAGGTCCTACGAGCAGTACTTC.

This sequence joins TRBV7-2 and TRBJ2-5; D gene unclear. This CDR3 region has 13 residues. V gave up 5 bases and J gave up 5 bases, with 12 bases separating them. Per germline, CDR1 SGHTA and CDR2 FQGNSA. CDR3 in DNA: TGTGCCAGCAGCGCACCGTACGGGGAGACCCAGTACTTC. Translated, it gives CASSAPYGETQYF.

The genes are TRBV4-1 and TRBJ2-1, with D uncertain. The CDR3 spans 13 residues. Germline lookup yields CDR1 MGHRA and CDR2 YSYEKL. V was clipped by 4 bases and J by 8 bases, with 12 bases between them. CDR3 nucleotide sequence: TGCGCCAGCAGCCTGCAGAGAGGCTATGAGCAGTTCTTC. It yields the protein CASSLQRGYEQFF.

The chain carries TRBV10-3 and TRBJ1-1; D is unresolved. The germline gives CDR1 ENHRY, CDR2 SYGVKD. V was trimmed by 7 bases and J by 5 bases, leaving 8 bases between them. The CDR3 has 11 residues. CDR3 region: CAIKAGTEAFF. CDR3 DNA sequence: TGTGCCATCAAAGCAGGAACTGAAGCTTTCTTT.

The chain has TRBV30 and TRBJ1-6; no clear D gene. Germline CDR1 reads GTSNPN; CDR2 reads SVGIG (reference sequence). This CDR3 region has 13 residues. Trimming cost V 4 bases and J 7 bases, with 11 bases left between them. The CDR3 region has the DNA TGTGCCTGGAACCCCCAAGGGAATTCACCCCTCCACTTT. Amino acids: CAWNPQGNSPLHF.

The chain couples TRBV2 to TRBJ1-1, with D possibly being TRBD1 (6 bases). Deletions cut 6 bases from V and 9 bases from J, with 20 bases between. Germline V gene sequence: CDR1 SNHLY, CDR2 FYNNEI. This CDR3 is built from 14 residues. The CDR3 DNA follows: TGTGCCAGCAGGGGGATTCGGGGAGGGGGGAAAGCTTTCTTT. Amino acids: CASRGIRGGGKAFF.

V is TRBV4-2 and J is TRBJ2-3; TRBD1 is a possible D gene (5 bases). The CDR3 contains 18 residues. Trimming cost V 0 bases and J 1 base, with 17 bases left between them. Germline-derived CDR1 and CDR2 are LGHNA and YNFKEQ. The CDR3 region has the DNA TGTGCCAGCAGCCAAGATAATGGGGCCGGGCAAGGCACAGATACGCAGTATTTT. This encodes CASSQDNGAGQGTDTQYF.

CDR3 residues: CASSLVGVDEQYF. The CDR3 nucleotides are TGCGCCAGCAGCTTGGTGGGCGTAGACGAGCAGTACTTC. The chain carries TRBV5-1 and TRBJ2-7; no definite D call. V gave up 0 bases and J gave up 5 bases, with 9 bases separating them. Germline values: CDR1 SGHRS, CDR2 YFSETQ. The CDR3 consists of 13 residues.

This clone was seen more than once but under ten times. The CDR3 nucleotides read TGTGCCAGCAGTTTCGGTGGTACGGGGAGGGATTCACCCCTCCACTTT. Its translation: CASSFGGTGRDSPLHF. The rearrangement links TRBV27 to TRBJ1-6; no firm D call. The CDR3 consists of 16 residues. Germline-derived CDR1 and CDR2 are MNHEY and SMNVEV (reference sequence). The V end was cut by 3 bases, the J end by 8 bases, with 17 bases between.

V gene TRBV5-4 combines with J gene TRBJ2-5; D not certain. Germline lookup yields CDR1 SGHNT and CDR2 YYREEE (reference sequence). This CDR3 contains 14 residues. Between the trimmed V and J ends, which lost 2 bases and 5 bases, there was a span of 13 bases. CDR3 nucleotide sequence: TGTGCCAGCAGCTTTTATATTCGGCGGGAGACCCAGTACTTC. Translation gives CASSFYIRRETQYF.

This clone was recorded a few times. The chain has TRBV6-5 and TRBJ2-1, with TRBD2 matching over 10 bases. The junction had 6 bases not matched to a gene; V was cut back by 0 bases and J by 7 bases. Germline V gene data show CDR1 as MNHEY and CDR2 as SVGAGI. The CDR3 totals 16 residues. As DNA, the CDR3 is TGTGCCAGCAGTTACTCTGGGGCTAGCGGGAGTAATGAGCAGTTCTTC. It codes for CASSYSGASGSNEQFF.

This sequence joins TRBV29-1 and TRBJ2-4; D not certain. V gave up 3 bases and J gave up 1 base, with 7 bases separating them. Germline CDR1 and CDR2: SQVTM and ANQGSEA. The CDR3 sequence is 13 residues long. This CDR3 is CSVEGEAKNIQYF. DNA for the CDR3: TGCAGCGTTGAGGGTGAGGCCAAAAACATTCAGTACTTC.

The V call is TRBV7-2, the J call TRBJ2-3; D unclear. The V gene lost 2 bases and the J gene lost 0 bases, with 9 bases spanning the gap. The CDR3 sequence is 15 residues long. Germline assignment: CDR1 SGHTA and CDR2 FQGNSA. The CDR3 DNA reads as TGTGCCAGCAGCTTAATGCACTCCAGCACAGATACGCAGTATTTT. This translates into CASSLMHSSTDTQYF.

The chain has TRBV19 and TRBJ1-5; D remains ambiguous. Germline-derived CDR1 and CDR2 are LNHDA and SQIVND (reference sequence). The CDR3 runs to 14 residues. V lost 4 bases and J 4 bases, leaving 11 bases between the germline ends. The chain's CDR3 is CASSTGLMNQPQHF. The CDR3 DNA follows: TGTGCCAGTAGTACTGGGCTGATGAATCAGCCCCAGCATTTT.

The rearrangement links TRBV5-6 to TRBJ2-3; D is possibly TRBD2 (6 bases). Germline CDR1 SGHDT, CDR2 YYEEEE. The CDR3 loop spans 15 amino acids. The V gene lost 4 bases and the J gene lost 0 bases, with 12 bases spanning the gap. CDR3 amino acids: CASSRGTESTDTQYF. For the CDR3, the DNA is TGTGCCAGCAGCCGGGGGACGGAAAGCACAGATACGCAGTATTTT.

J is TRBJ1-1 and V is TRBV25-1; no reliable D call. The CDR3 is 13 residues long. V gave up 7 bases and J gave up 5 bases, with 14 bases separating them. Germline CDR1 reads MGHDK; CDR2 reads SYGVNS. CDR3 amino acids: CASTRGRETEAFF. DNA of the CDR3: TGTGCCAGCACCCGAGGGCGGGAGACTGAAGCTTTCTTT.